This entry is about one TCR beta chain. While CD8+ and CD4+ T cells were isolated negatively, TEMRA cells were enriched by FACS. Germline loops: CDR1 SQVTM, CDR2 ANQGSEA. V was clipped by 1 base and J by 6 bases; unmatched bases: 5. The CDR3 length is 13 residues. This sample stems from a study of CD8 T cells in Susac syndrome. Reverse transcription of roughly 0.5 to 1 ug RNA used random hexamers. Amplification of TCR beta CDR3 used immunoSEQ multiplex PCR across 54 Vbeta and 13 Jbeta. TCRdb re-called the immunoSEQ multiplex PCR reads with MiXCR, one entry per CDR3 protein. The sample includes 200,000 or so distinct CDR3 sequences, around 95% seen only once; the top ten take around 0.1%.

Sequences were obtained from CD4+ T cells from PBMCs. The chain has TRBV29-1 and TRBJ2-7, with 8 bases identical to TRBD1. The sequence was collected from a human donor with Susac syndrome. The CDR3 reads CSVEGTGTVEQYF. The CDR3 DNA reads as TGCAGCGTTGAAGGGACAGGGACCGTCGAGCAGTACTTC.